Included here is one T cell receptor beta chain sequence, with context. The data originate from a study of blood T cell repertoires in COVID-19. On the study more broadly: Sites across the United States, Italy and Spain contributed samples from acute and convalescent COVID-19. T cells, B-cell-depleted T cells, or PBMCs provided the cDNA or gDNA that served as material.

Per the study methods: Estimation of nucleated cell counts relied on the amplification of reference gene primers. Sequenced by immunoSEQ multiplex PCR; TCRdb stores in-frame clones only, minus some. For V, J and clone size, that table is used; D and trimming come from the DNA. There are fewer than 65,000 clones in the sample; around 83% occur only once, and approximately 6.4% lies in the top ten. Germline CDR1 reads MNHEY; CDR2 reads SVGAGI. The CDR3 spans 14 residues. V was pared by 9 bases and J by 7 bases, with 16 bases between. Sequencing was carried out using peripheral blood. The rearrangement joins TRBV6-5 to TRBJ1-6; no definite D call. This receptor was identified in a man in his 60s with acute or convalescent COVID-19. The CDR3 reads CASFARNQNSPLHF. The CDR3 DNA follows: TGTGCCAGTTTTGCGCGGAATCAGAATTCACCCCTCCACTTT.